One sample yielded the 6 T cell receptor beta chains listed below, sequenced in a study of cytomegalovirus exposure and HLA in healthy donors. This PCR relied on a set of 60 Vbeta primers and 13 Jbeta primers. TCRdb's copy holds only in-frame clones and misses some; the assay was immunoSEQ multiplex PCR. In the table there are 150,000 to 200,000 clones, about four fifths of which are singletons. Specimen: PBMCs. The receptors stem from a woman aged 40 to 50 in good health and CMV-seronegative.

This clone was seen a handful of times. One end of the junction fails to match germline, which may point to a read error. The V gene is TRBV7-9, the J gene TRBJ1-1; D may be TRBD1 (5 bases). Looked up from germline, CDR1 is SEHNR and CDR2 is FQNEAQ (reference sequence). This CDR3 spans 18 amino acids. CDR3 DNA sequence: TGTTCCAGCAGCCAGAGGAAGGGGTTCGGTCGGTTCAACACTGAAGCTTTCTTT. It is translated as CSSSQRKGFGRFNTEAFF.

The CDR3 sequence is CASSSGQSPGRNTEAFF. CDR3 in DNA: TGTGCCAGCAGCTCGGGACAGTCCCCAGGCAGAAACACTGAAGCTTTCTTT. This rearrangement joins TRBV7-2 to TRBJ1-1, with 7 bases matching TRBD1. Trimming removed 4 bases from V and 2 bases from J; junction bases left unmatched: 13. This CDR3 comprises 17 residues. CDR1 is SGHTA, CDR2 FQGNSA, per germline.

This chain links TRBV29-1 with TRBJ1-5, with a weak D call TRBD1 (5 bases). The germline V gene has CDR1 SQVTM and CDR2 ANQGSEA. V lost 4 bases, J lost 5 bases, and 12 bases lay in between. This CDR3 spans 13 amino acids. CDR3 amino acids: CSVGGGFDQPQHF. The CDR3 coding sequence is TGCAGCGTTGGTGGGGGGTTCGATCAGCCCCAGCATTTT.

This clone occurred a few times. V usage is TRBV5-1 and J usage is TRBJ1-1; maybe TRBD1 (5 bases). Germline-derived CDR1 and CDR2 are SGHRS and YFSETQ. CDR3 length: 15 residues. Trimming removed 4 bases from V and 2 bases from J, with 15 bases in between. CDR3 sequence reads: CASSLDSLVNTEAFF. CDR3 nucleotide sequence: TGCGCCAGCAGCCTAGACAGTCTGGTCAACACTGAAGCTTTCTTT. Variable domain in full (rest from reference TRBV5-1 and TRBJ1-1): KAGVTQTPRYLIKTRGQQVTLSCSPISGHRSVSWYQQTPGQGLQFLFEYFSETQRNKGNFPGRFSGRQFSNSRSEMNVSTLELGDSALYLCASSLDSLVNTEAFFGQGTRLTVV.

This chain uses TRBV2 with TRBJ1-1; 11 bases are a match to TRBD1. CDR3 size: 13 residues. V was pared by 10 bases and J by 9 bases, with 10 bases of the junction left unmatched. Germline assignment: CDR1 SNHLY and CDR2 FYNNEI. CDR3 sequence: CATRTGGDGKAFF. In DNA, the CDR3 is TGTGCCACCCGGACAGGGGGCGACGGGAAAGCTTTCTTT.

The chain links TRBV5-4 to TRBJ2-1; D is undetermined. V was shortened by 0 bases and J by 5 bases, with 12 bases between the two germline ends. Germline CDR1 SGHNT, CDR2 YYREEE (reference sequence). This CDR3 spans 15 amino acids. The DNA for the CDR3 is TGTGCCAGCAGCTTGGGGCCAGTCGTAAACAATGAGCAGTTCTTC. Amino acids: CASSLGPVVNNEQFF.